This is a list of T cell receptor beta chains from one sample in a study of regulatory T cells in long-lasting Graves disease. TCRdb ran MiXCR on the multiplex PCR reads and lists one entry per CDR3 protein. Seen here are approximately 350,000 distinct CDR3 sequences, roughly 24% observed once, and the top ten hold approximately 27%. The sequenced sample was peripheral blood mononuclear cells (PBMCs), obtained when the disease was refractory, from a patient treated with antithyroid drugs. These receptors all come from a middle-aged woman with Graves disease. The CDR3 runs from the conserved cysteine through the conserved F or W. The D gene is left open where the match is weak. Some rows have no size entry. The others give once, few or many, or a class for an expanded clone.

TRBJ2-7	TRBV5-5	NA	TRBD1	TGTGCCAGCAGCTTCGGGGACAGGGCTAACTACGAGCAGTACTTC	CASSFGDRANYEQYF
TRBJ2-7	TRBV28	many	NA	TGTGCCAGCAGTCGGACGGACCGGATCTTCCGCGAGCAGTACTTC	CASSRTDRIFREQYF
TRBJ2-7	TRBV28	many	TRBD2	TGTGCCAGCAGTACCTCGGGACTAGCGGTTTCCTACGAGCAGTACTTC	CASSTSGLAVSYEQYF
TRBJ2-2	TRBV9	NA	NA	TGTGCCAGCAGCGTTCTATCGGACACAAACACCGGGGAGCTGTTTTTT	CASSVLSDTNTGELFF
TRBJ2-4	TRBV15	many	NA	TGTGCCACCAGTCGTGGGTCCTTATTGGCCAAAAACATTCAGTACTTC	CATSRGSLLAKNIQYF
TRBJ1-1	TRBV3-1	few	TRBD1	TGTGCCAGCAGCCAAGGGGGGACAGGGGGCAGGGGAGCTTTCTTT	CASSQGGTGGRGAFF
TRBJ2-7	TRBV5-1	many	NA	TGCGCCAGCAGCATGGGAGCCAGTCGAGTCTACGAGCAGTACTTC	CASSMGASRVYEQYF
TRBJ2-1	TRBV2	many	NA	TGTGCCAGCAGTGAGGAGACTTGGAGGGATGAGCAGTTCTTC	CASSEETWRDEQFF
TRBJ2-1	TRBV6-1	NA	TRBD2	TGTGCCAGCAGTGGATACGGGACTAGCCCAGGTGGCTCCTACAATGAGCAGTTCTTC	CASSGYGTSPGGSYNEQFF
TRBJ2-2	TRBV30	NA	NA	TGTGCCTGGAGTGTACTAACCGGGGAGCTGTTTTTT	CAWSVLTGELFF
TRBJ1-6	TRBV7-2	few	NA	TGTGCCAGCAGCTTAATGAGATATAATTCACCCCTCCACTTT	CASSLMRYNSPLHF
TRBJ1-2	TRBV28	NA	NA	TGTGCCACATACTTTGAGGGGGACTATGGCTACACCTTC	CATYFEGDYGYTF
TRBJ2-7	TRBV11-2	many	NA	TGTGCCAGCAGCTTAGATGAGGGAAGGAAACTACCCTACGAGCAGTACTTC	CASSLDEGRKLPYEQYF
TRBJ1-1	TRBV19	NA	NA	TGTGCCAGTAAACTCTCCTCGACCCGGGAGACTGAAGCTTTCTTT	CASKLSSTRETEAFF
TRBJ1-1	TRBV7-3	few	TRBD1	TGTGCCAGCAGCTTATCGGGACAGGGGTTGGGTGAAGCTTTCTTT	CASSLSGQGLGEAFF
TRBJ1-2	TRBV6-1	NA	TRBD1	TGTGCCAGTACCATACGACAGGGTACTAGCTATGGCTACACCTTC	CASTIRQGTSYGYTF
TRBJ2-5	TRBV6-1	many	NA	TGTGCCAGCAGGCTATCCCTGGGGGTCCAAGAGACCCAGTACTTC	CASRLSLGVQETQYF
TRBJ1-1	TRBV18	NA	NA	TGTGCCAGCTCACCTGGACAGCTGCACACTGAAGCTTTCTTT	CASSPGQLHTEAFF
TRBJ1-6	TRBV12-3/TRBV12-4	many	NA	TGTGCCAGCAGCCGGGCAGGGAGCTCCTATAATTCACCCCTCCACTTT	CASSRAGSSYNSPLHF
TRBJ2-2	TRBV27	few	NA	TGTGCCAGCAGTCTAACCAGCCCGTATCTGCGGGAACCCGGGGAGCTGTTTTTT	CASSLTSPYLREPGELFF
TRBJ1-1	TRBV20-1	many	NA	TGCAGTGCTAGAGATGCTAGGACTGCGAACACTGAAGCTTTCTTT	CSARDARTANTEAFF
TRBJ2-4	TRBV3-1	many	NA	TGTGCCAGCAGCCCGGCGGACGCTCTGAACATTCAGTACTTC	CASSPADALNIQYF
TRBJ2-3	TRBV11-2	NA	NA	TGTGCCAGCAGCCCCGGCGGAGCCCACACAGATACGCAGTATTTT	CASSPGGAHTDTQYF
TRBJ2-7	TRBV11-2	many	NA	TGTGCCAGCAGCTTAGATTCGTCCCCAGGGTGGGCGTACGAGCAGTACTTC	CASSLDSSPGWAYEQYF
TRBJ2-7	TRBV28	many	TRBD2	TGTGCCAGCAGAGCCCTATCGGCGGGAGGTATCAACGAGCAGTACTTC	CASRALSAGGINEQYF
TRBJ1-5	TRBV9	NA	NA	TGTGCCAGCAGCGAGGGGGGCAGCAATCAGCCCCAGCATTTT	CASSEGGSNQPQHF
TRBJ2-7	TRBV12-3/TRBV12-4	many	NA	TGTGCCAGCAACCCTGGTGGTAACTTGCAGTACTTC	CASNPGGNLQYF
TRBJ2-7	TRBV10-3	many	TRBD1	TGTGCCATCAGCCCAGGACAGGGGAACAACGAGCAGTACTTC	CAISPGQGNNEQYF
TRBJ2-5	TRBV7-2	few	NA	TGTGCCAGCAGCTTAGAAAACATTAACAACCTTGTGACCCAGTACTTC	CASSLENINNLVTQYF
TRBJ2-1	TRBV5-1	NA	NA	TGCGCCAGCAGCTTGGAGGGGGGACCTGGGCATCGGTTCTTC	CASSLEGGPGHRFF
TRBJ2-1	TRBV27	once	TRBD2	TGTGCCAGCAGTTTCGGGGCGGGAGGCAATGAGCAGTTCTTC	CASSFGAGGNEQFF
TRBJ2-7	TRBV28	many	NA	TGTGCCAGCAGCCCGTGGGTGGGCACCTACGAGCAGTACTTC	CASSPWVGTYEQYF
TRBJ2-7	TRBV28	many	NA	TGTGCCAGCAGTTTCCCCAGCTCCTACGAGCAGTACTTC	CASSFPSSYEQYF
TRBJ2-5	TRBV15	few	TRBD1	TGTGCCACCAGAGATCAGGACAGGGGGAGGTTTGGGACCCAGTACTTC	CATRDQDRGRFGTQYF
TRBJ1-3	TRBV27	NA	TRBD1	TGTGCCAGCAGTTCCACCAACAGGGGATTATCAGGAAACACCATATATTTT	CASSSTNRGLSGNTIYF
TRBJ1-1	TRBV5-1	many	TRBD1	TGCGCCAGCAGACGTGGATCGGGACAGTCACACACTGAAGCTTTCTTT	CASRRGSGQSHTEAFF
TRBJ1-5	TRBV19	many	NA	TGTGCCAGTAGTCTTCGGACAGCTATCAATCAGCCCCAGCATTTT	CASSLRTAINQPQHF
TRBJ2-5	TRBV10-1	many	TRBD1	TGCGCCAGCAAATTAGGGGGTCAGGGGGCAAGAGAGACCCAGTACTTC	CASKLGGQGARETQYF
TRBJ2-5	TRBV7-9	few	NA	TGTGCCAGCAGCTCTAAACGTCCTGAGACCCAGTACTTC	CASSSKRPETQYF
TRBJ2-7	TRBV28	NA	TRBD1	TGTGCCAGCATCACGGCCGGGACAGGGCGGAACGAGCAGTACTTC	CASITAGTGRNEQYF
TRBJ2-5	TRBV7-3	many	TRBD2	TGTGCCAGCAGCCTTAGCGGGAGGGCCGGGGAGACCCAGTACTTC	CASSLSGRAGETQYF
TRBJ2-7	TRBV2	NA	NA	TGTGCCAGCAGTGAACAGCAGACCAACTACGAGCAGTACTTC	CASSEQQTNYEQYF
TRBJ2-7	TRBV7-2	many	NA	TGTGCCAGCAGCTTAGTAAAGGACAACTACGAGCAGTACTTC	CASSLVKDNYEQYF
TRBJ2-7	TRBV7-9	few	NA	TGTGCCAGCAGCTTGGCGTACTACGAGCAGTACTTC	CASSLAYYEQYF
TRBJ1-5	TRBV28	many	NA	TGTGCCAGCAGTTTGGCGAGGGTTAATAGCAATCAGCCCCAGCATTTT	CASSLARVNSNQPQHF
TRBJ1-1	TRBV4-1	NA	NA	TGCGCCAGCAGCCAAGAATACACTGAAGCTTTCTTT	CASSQEYTEAFF
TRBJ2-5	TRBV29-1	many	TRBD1	TGCAGCGTGGGAGGGACAGGGTTAAAGACCCAGTACTTC	CSVGGTGLKTQYF
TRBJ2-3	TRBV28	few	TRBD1	TGTGCCAACTCCGGGACAGGGAGTCCAGATACGCAGTATTTT	CANSGTGSPDTQYF
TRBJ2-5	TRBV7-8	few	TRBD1	TGTGCCAGCAGCACTCGGACAGGGGGCGCGGTTAAGGTGGAGACCCAGTACTTC	CASSTRTGGAVKVETQYF
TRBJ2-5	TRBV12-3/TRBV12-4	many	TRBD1	TGTGCCAGCAGTTCAAGGACAGGTGATTACCAAGAGACCCAGTACTTC	CASSSRTGDYQETQYF
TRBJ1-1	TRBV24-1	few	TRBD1	TGTGCCACCAGTGTCAGGGGGCCCACTGAAGCTTTCTTT	CATSVRGPTEAFF
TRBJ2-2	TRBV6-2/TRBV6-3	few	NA	TGTGCCAGCAGTTACGACCAGCAAACCGGGGAGCTGTTTTTT	CASSYDQQTGELFF
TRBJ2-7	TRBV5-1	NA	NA	TGCGCCAGCAGCTTTGGGCTGTATGGCTCCTACGAGCAGTACTTC	CASSFGLYGSYEQYF
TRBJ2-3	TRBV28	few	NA	TGTGCCAGCAGTTTATTGATACAGGAGAGCACAGATACGCAGTATTTT	CASSLLIQESTDTQYF
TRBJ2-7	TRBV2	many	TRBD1	TGTGCCAGCAGTGATAGGACAGGCCACCGGAGTTACGAGCAGTACTTC	CASSDRTGHRSYEQYF
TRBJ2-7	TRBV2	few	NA	TGTGCCAGCAGTACAGGGTCCTCCGCGCAGTACTTC	CASSTGSSAQYF
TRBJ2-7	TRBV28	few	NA	TGTGCCAGCAGCCTGTTAGTTTCCTACGAGCAGTACTTC	CASSLLVSYEQYF
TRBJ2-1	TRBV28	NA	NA	TGTGCCAGCAGTTCCCAGATGAGTGTGGAGCGGGAGCAGTTCTTC	CASSSQMSVEREQFF
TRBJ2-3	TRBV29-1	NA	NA	TGCAGCGTTGTTAAGGACACAGATACGCAGTATTTT	CSVVKDTDTQYF
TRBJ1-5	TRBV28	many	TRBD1	TGTGCCAGCAGCGCCCGACAGGGGAGTCAGCCCCAGCATTTT	CASSARQGSQPQHF